By sample fraction, the clone carrying this T cell receptor beta chain is medium-sized. Its matching antigen is unknown. The sample comes from a study of prognosis after radiotherapy for stage I lung cancer. The overall study: Radiotherapy was followed by distant metastases in several patients, which appeared at a median of roughly 7 months; 15 patients showed no significant progression.

The study's findings and limits: Lower Shannon entropy after stereotactic body radiation therapy was observed in patients who went on to develop distant metastases.

CDR3 of TCR beta was amplified from genomic DNA via a two-round multiplex PCR. Amplification during the initial PCR round employed primers specific to each TRBV and TRBJ gene. TCRdb processed the multiplex PCR reads anew with MiXCR; each CDR3 protein has one entry. The sample has some 17,000 distinct CDR3 sequences; 29% are singletons. Losses at the gene ends were 5 bases for V and 0 bases for J; bases not matched to a gene: 19. Germline values: CDR1 SEHNR, CDR2 FQNEAQ (reference sequence). The CDR3 sequence is 20 residues long. The gene calls are TRBV7-9 and TRBJ1-5; 7 bases line up with TRBD1. The TCR comes from a donor over 45 with non-small cell lung cancer. The source material was PBMCs, sampled before or after stereotactic body radiation therapy (not recorded which). The CDR3 sequence: CASSPGGLTGTTYSNQPQHF. The CDR3 DNA reads as TGTGCCAGCAGCCCGGGGGGTTTGACAGGGACAACATATAGCAATCAGCCCCAGCATTTT.